One sample yielded the 30 T cell receptor beta chains listed below, sequenced in a study of CD8+CD57+ T cells in acquired aplastic anemia. Sequenced patients had shown CD8+CD57+ cell expansion by flow cytometry. Genomic DNA constituted the template upon which TCR beta VDJ and CDR3 profiling was performed. MiXCR was run by TCRdb on the reads, yielding one entry per CDR3 protein. The data contain under 150,000 distinct CDR3 sequences, roughly 40% of them seen just once; the ten biggest clones take up around 2.7%. The sequenced material came from sorted CD4+, CD8+, or CD8+CD57+ T cells (not recorded which) from PBMCs. These receptors all stem from a human donor with aplastic anemia.

The CDR3 nucleotides are TGTGCCAGCAGGGAGACAGTGAGAGGAAACACCATATATTTT. Residues: CASRETVRGNTIYF. The gene calls are TRBV27 and TRBJ1-3; a weak D match, TRBD1 (5 bases). Deletions cut 6 bases from V and 4 bases from J, with 13 bases between. This CDR3 has 14 amino acids. Germline V gives CDR1 MNHEY, CDR2 SMNVEV (reference sequence).

This clonotype was seen just once. This chain's CDR3 is CASSLGPSYEQYF. The CDR3, as DNA: TGTGCCAGCAGCCTTGGGCCTTCCTACGAGCAGTACTTC. J is TRBJ2-7 and V is TRBV7-9; D unresolved. The length of the CDR3 is 13 residues. The V end was cut by 5 bases, the J end by 1 base, with 9 bases between. Germline CDR1 is SEHNR and CDR2 is FQNEAQ (reference sequence).

This clonotype was recorded many times. The rearrangement links TRBV5-6 to TRBJ1-1; D unclear. From germline, CDR1 is SGHDT and CDR2 YYEEEE. The V end was cut by 2 bases, the J end by 1 base, with 12 bases between. The CDR3 totals 15 residues. In DNA, the CDR3 is TGTGCCAGCAGCTTATACGGCCGACGGAACACTGAAGCTTTCTTT. Its protein is CASSLYGRRNTEAFF. The variable domain in full, with the rest retrieved from reference TRBV5-6 and TRBJ1-1, is DAGVTQSPTHLIKTRGQQVTLRCSPKSGHDTVSWYQQALGQGPQFIFQYYEEEERQRGNFPDRFSGHQFPNYSSELNVNALLLGDSALYLCASSLYGRRNTEAFFGQGTRLTVV.

This clonotype was counted at least ten times. V and J are TRBV2 and TRBJ1-3, with D perhaps TRBD1 (6 bases). V was cut by 3 bases and J by 3 bases, with 21 bases left in between. Per the germline V gene, CDR1 is SNHLY and CDR2 is FYNNEI. The CDR3 extends over 18 amino acids. The CDR3 reads CASSELSVQGRGGNTIYF. The CDR3 nucleotides are TGTGCCAGCAGTGAGCTCTCGGTACAGGGCCGGGGTGGAAACACCATATATTTT.

This clonotype occurred many times. The chain couples TRBV7-6 to TRBJ2-3, with 11 bases identical to TRBD1. After removal of 5 bases from V and 6 bases from J, the junction contained 7 bases not matched to a gene. The CDR3 totals 15 residues. Germline CDR1 and CDR2: SGHVS and FNYEAQ. CDR3 residues: CASSPGDRGTDTQYF. The CDR3 DNA reads TGTGCCAGCAGCCCAGGGGACAGGGGGACCGATACGCAGTATTTT.

This clonotype appeared many times. J is TRBJ2-3 and V is TRBV9; D may correspond to TRBD1 or TRBD2 (6 bases each). This CDR3 has 15 residues. V dropped 4 bases and J dropped 2 bases, with 14 bases sitting between them. Germline-derived CDR1 and CDR2 are SGDLS and YYNGEE. The CDR3 here is CASSQWGADTDTQYF. The CDR3 DNA is TGTGCCAGCAGCCAATGGGGGGCCGACACAGATACGCAGTATTTT.

This clonotype was seen a single time. The chain links TRBV24-1 to TRBJ2-2; tentatively, D is TRBD1 (7 bases). The CDR3 totals 15 residues. V gave up 11 bases and J gave up 4 bases, with 19 bases separating them. Germline V lookup: CDR1 KGHDR, CDR2 SFDVKD. CDR3 DNA sequence: TGTGCCAGCAGCGTGGAGGGGGCCTCCACCGGGGAGCTGTTTTTT. Protein: CASSVEGASTGELFF.

This clonotype came up many times. The chain links TRBV6-5 to TRBJ1-6; D call uncertain. This CDR3 has 12 amino acids. The germline gives CDR1 MNHEY, CDR2 SVGAGI. V was pared by 5 bases and J by 7 bases, with 6 bases between. In DNA form, the CDR3 reads TGTGCCAGCAGTCGAATAAATTCACCCCTCCACTTT. Its translation is CASSRINSPLHF.

The V gene is TRBV5-1, the J gene TRBJ1-4, with D perhaps TRBD1 (6 bases). The CDR3 runs to 14 residues. The V end was cut by 4 bases, the J end by 1 base, with 8 bases between. Germline values: CDR1 SGHRS, CDR2 YFSETQ. The CDR3 DNA is TGCGCCAGCAGCATCAGGGGAACTAATGAAAAACTGTTTTTT. Protein product: CASSIRGTNEKLFF.

There are a few counts of this clonotype. The V call is TRBV25-1, the J call TRBJ1-2; the D gene is possibly TRBD1 (6 bases). Trimming left V 8 bases short and J 8 bases short, with 21 bases between. The CDR3 loop spans 14 amino acids. Germline V gene sequence: CDR1 MGHDK, CDR2 SYGVNS. This CDR3 reads CASSPGIGGRGYTF. CDR3 bases: TGTGCCAGCTCACCAGGGATAGGGGGGAGGGGCTACACCTTC.

J is TRBJ2-2 and V is TRBV11-2, with D possibly TRBD2 on 6 matching bases. The CDR3 is 16 residues long. The germline V and J ends were trimmed by 5 bases and 2 bases, with 15 bases remaining between them. The germline V gene has CDR1 SGHAT and CDR2 FQNNGV. The CDR3, as DNA: TGTGCCAGCAGCCCGAGGAGGGCGCCCAACACCGGGGAGCTGTTTTTT. Translated: CASSPRRAPNTGELFF.

This clonotype was counted ten times or more. V usage is TRBV5-1 and J usage is TRBJ2-2, with D maybe TRBD1 (6 bases). V shed 7 bases and J shed 7 bases, with 17 bases lying between them. This CDR3 is 14 amino acids long. Germline CDR1 is SGHRS and CDR2 is YFSETQ. This CDR3 reads CASRTGQFGGELFF. In DNA form, the CDR3 reads TGCGCCAGCCGCACCGGACAGTTCGGCGGGGAGCTGTTTTTT.

As regards this clonotype: This sequence may be a read error, since a much larger clone differs from it by one base. This chain joins TRBV5-1 and TRBJ2-3, with 11 bases aligning to TRBD2. CDR1 SGHRS and CDR2 YFSETQ come from the germline V gene. There are 15 residues in the CDR3. CDR3 sequence reads: CASSLLAGVSDTRYF. CDR3 nucleotides: TGCGCCAGCAGCTTACTAGCGGGAGTTTCGGATACGCGGTATTTT.

There are many counts of this clonotype. The chain carries TRBV5-1 and TRBJ2-3; tentatively, D is TRBD1 (6 bases). Per germline, CDR1 SGHRS and CDR2 YFSETQ. V gave up 0 bases and J gave up 2 bases, with 13 bases separating them. There are 16 residues in the CDR3. DNA of the CDR3: TGCGCCAGCAGCTTGGGTGGGGGCCCAAACACAGATACGCAGTATTTT. Its protein product is CASSLGGGPNTDTQYF.

At least ten counts were recorded for this clonotype. This chain connects TRBV5-1 to TRBJ1-1, with a possible D match to TRBD1 (5 bases). CDR3 length: 14 amino acids. Between the trimmed V and J ends, which lost 3 bases and 1 base, there was a span of 10 bases. Germline CDR1 is SGHRS and CDR2 is YFSETQ. The CDR3 DNA sequence: TGCGCCAGCAGCTCCGGGACGGCGAACACTGAAGCTTTCTTT. Amino acids: CASSSGTANTEAFF.

This chain links TRBV4-1 with TRBJ2-7, with D perhaps TRBD1 (6 bases). Germline V gene data show CDR1 as MGHRA and CDR2 as YSYEKL. CDR3 length: 13 residues. V shed 2 bases and J shed 4 bases, with 9 bases lying between them. CDR3 nucleotides: TGCGCCAGCAGCCAAAGTCAGGGGTACGAGCAGTACTTC. This codes for CASSQSQGYEQYF.

By share, this clonotype ranks as medium-sized. This chain uses TRBV7-8 with TRBJ1-6; D is uncertain. The CDR3 contains 13 residues. With 1 base removed from V and 8 bases from J, the gap between germline ends came to 6 bases. Germline V lookup: CDR1 SGHVS, CDR2 FQNEAQ. The chain's CDR3 is CASSLVQDSPLHF. The CDR3 bases are TGTGCCAGCAGCTTAGTCCAGGATTCACCCCTCCACTTT.

The V and J genes are TRBV30 and TRBJ2-3; D is unresolved. V shed 1 base and J shed 1 base, with 9 bases lying between them. The CDR3 spans 14 residues. Germline V gene lookup returns CDR1 GTSNPN and CDR2 SVGIG (reference sequence). The CDR3 DNA reads as TGTGCCTGGAGTGCCATGGGTCGCACAGATACGCAGTATTTT. It encodes CAWSAMGRTDTQYF.

This clonotype was detected ten times or more. The CDR3 spells CASSQVAGAPAYEQYF. Here the CDR3 DNA reads TGTGCCAGCAGCCAAGTCGCGGGGGCGCCAGCCTACGAGCAGTACTTC. This rearrangement joins TRBV14 to TRBJ2-7; perhaps TRBD2 as D (7 bases). Germline assignment: CDR1 SGHDN and CDR2 FVKESK. The CDR3 runs 16 residues. Trimming removed 1 base from V and 2 bases from J, with 15 bases in between.

The rearrangement uses TRBV19 and TRBJ2-2, with D tentatively TRBD2 (6 bases). The CDR3 contains 15 residues. V lost 4 bases and J 1 base, leaving 10 bases between the germline ends. Germline lookup yields CDR1 LNHDA and CDR2 SQIVND (reference sequence). The CDR3 is CASSTGVLNTGELFF. CDR3 nucleotide sequence: TGTGCCAGTAGTACGGGGGTCTTGAACACCGGGGAGCTGTTTTTT.

With regard to this clonotype: A much larger clonotype is one base distant, so this may be a read error. The chain has TRBV20-1 and TRBJ2-1; 11 nucleotides agree with TRBD2. There are 14 residues in the CDR3. V gave up 5 bases and J gave up 8 bases; unmatched junction bases: 8. Per germline, CDR1 DFQATT and CDR2 SNEGSKA (reference sequence). CDR3 loop: CSAYSGGADHEQFF. The CDR3 DNA reads TGCAGTGCTTATAGCGGGGGGGCCGACCATGAGCAGTTCTTC.

This clonotype occurred a few times. A read error may be the cause here, since a much bigger clone is one base away. This rearrangement joins TRBV2 to TRBJ1-3; 8 nucleotides agree with TRBD1. The V gene's germline CDR1 is SNHLY and CDR2 FYNNEI. This CDR3 has 18 amino acids. The CDR3 sequence: CASSESPTGDYSGNTMYF. Here the CDR3 DNA reads TGTGCCAGCAGTGAATCCCCGACAGGGGACTACTCTGGAAACACCATGTATTTT.

This clonotype was counted many times. The J gene is TRBJ2-7, the V gene TRBV18, with D perhaps matching TRBD1 or TRBD2 (5 bases each). CDR1 and CDR2 (germline): KGHSH, LQKENI. CDR3 length equals 15 residues. V was clipped by 4 bases and J by 0 bases, with 13 bases between them. CDR3 protein: CASSRAGSSSYEQYV. CDR3 DNA sequence: TGTGCCAGCTCACGAGCAGGGAGTAGCTCCTACGAGCAGTACGTC.

This clonotype has a handful of counts. This clone may be a read error of a much larger clone one base away. The chain combines TRBV19 with TRBJ1-5; D unresolved. The CDR3 loop spans 15 amino acids. Germline-derived CDR1 and CDR2 are LNHDA and SQIVND (reference sequence). V lost 5 bases, J lost 0 bases, and 11 bases lay in between. The CDR3 DNA sequence: TGTGCCAGTAGTCCTTTAGGGTATAGCAATCAGCCCCAGCATTTT. Encoded protein: CASSPLGYSNQPQHF.

This clonotype has ten or more counts. The chain has TRBV12-3 or TRBV12-4 and TRBJ1-1; D ambiguous. Trimming removed 2 bases from V and 0 bases from J, with 7 bases in between. CDR3 size: 14 residues. CDR3: CASSLPALNTEAFF. The CDR3 bases are TGTGCCAGCAGTTTACCAGCCCTGAACACTGAAGCTTTCTTT.

The V gene is TRBV24-1, the J gene TRBJ1-2; perhaps TRBD1 as D (5 bases). The CDR3 covers 14 residues. CDR1 KGHDR and CDR2 SFDVKD come from the germline V gene. The V and J ends lost 4 bases and 3 bases respectively, with 11 bases between them. As DNA, the CDR3 is TGTGCCACCAGTGACCGTGGGACGGACTATGGCTACACCTTC. Amino acid sequence: CATSDRGTDYGYTF.

This clonotype was observed at least ten times. The genes are TRBV10-2 and TRBJ1-5; 9 positions agree with TRBD1. Germline V CDR1 and CDR2: WSHSY, SAAADI. With V trimmed by 11 bases and J by 0 bases, 11 bases remained unmatched. This CDR3 has 16 amino acids. The CDR3 here is CAASLTGGNSNQPQHF. The CDR3 nucleotides read TGCGCCGCAAGCCTAACAGGGGGCAATAGCAATCAGCCCCAGCATTTT.

The J gene is TRBJ2-5, the V gene TRBV2, with D maybe TRBD2 (5 bases). The V end was cut by 3 bases, the J end by 5 bases, with 13 bases between. The CDR3 sequence is 14 residues long. CDR1 SNHLY and CDR2 FYNNEI come from the germline V gene. The CDR3 region has the DNA TGTGCCAGCAGTGACAGAGGGCGCAGGGAGACCCAGTACTTC. This gives the protein CASSDRGRRETQYF.

This chain connects TRBV28 to TRBJ2-3, with 12 bases aligning to TRBD2. The trim removed 4 bases at V and 2 bases at J, leaving 7 bases unmatched. This CDR3 contains 17 residues. CDR1 and CDR2 from the germline V gene are MDHEN and SYDVKM. The CDR3 coding sequence is TGTGCCAGCAGTTCCACGACTAGCGGGGGCCCCACAGATACGCAGTATTTT. This codes for CASSSTTSGGPTDTQYF.

This clonotype was observed a few times. V is TRBV2 and J is TRBJ2-5, with 8 nucleotides matching TRBD2. The V and J ends lost 5 bases and 1 base, in that order; junction bases with no gene match: 6. The germline V gene encodes CDR1 SNHLY and CDR2 FYNNEI. The CDR3 sequence is 15 residues long. The chain's CDR3 is CASSSSGGFQETQYF. The CDR3 nucleotides read TGTGCCAGCAGTTCGAGCGGGGGATTCCAAGAGACCCAGTACTTC.